This T cell receptor beta chain was captured by sequencing in a study of radiotherapy plus CTLA-4 blockade in lung cancer. General study results and limits: In blood, after radiotherapy plus ipilimumab, tumor-derived TCR clones expanded. The authors reported that early blood T cell clone dynamics, with interferon-beta, best predicted response.

Using immunoSEQ multiplex PCR, the repertoire was profiled, and TCRdb retains in-frame clones only, with some absent. The sample records 85,000 to 90,000 clones, around 86% being singletons. V lost 0 bases, J lost 4 bases, and 11 bases lay in between. CDR1 is SGDLS, CDR2 YYNGEE, per germline. The CDR3 is made up of 15 amino acids. It was focal radiation plus CTLA-4 blockade with ipilimumab that patients with chemo-refractory metastatic non-small-cell lung cancer received. A note on this clone: Its antigen is undetermined.

The sequence was collected from a human donor with non-small cell lung cancer that progressed on radiotherapy plus ipilimumab. Sequencing used peripheral blood, obtained from a patient treated with radiotherapy plus ipilimumab. The V and J genes are TRBV9 and TRBJ2-1; D is possibly TRBD2 (5 bases). The DNA for the CDR3 is TGTGCCAGCAGCGTAGGTTCGGGGTTTTACAATGAGCAGTTCTTC. Amino acids: CASSVGSGFYNEQFF.